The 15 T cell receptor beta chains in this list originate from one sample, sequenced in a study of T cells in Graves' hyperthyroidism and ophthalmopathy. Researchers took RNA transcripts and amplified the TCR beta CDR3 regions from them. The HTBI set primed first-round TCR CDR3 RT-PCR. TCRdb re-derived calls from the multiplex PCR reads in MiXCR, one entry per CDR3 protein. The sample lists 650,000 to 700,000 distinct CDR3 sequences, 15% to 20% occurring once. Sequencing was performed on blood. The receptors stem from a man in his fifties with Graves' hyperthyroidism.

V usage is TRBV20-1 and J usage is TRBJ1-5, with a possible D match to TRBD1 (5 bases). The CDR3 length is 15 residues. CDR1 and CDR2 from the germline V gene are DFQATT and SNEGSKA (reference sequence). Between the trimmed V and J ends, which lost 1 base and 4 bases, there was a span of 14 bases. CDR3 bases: TGCAGTGCTAGAGGGGGGGGATCCGAAAATCAGCCCCAGCATTTT. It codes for CSARGGGSENQPQHF.

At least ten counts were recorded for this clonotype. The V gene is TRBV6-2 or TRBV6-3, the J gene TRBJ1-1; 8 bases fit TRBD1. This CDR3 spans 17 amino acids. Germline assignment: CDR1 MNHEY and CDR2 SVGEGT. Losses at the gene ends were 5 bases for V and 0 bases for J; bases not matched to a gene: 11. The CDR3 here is CASSLRGQRGMNTEAFF. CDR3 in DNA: TGTGCCAGCAGTCTCAGGGGGCAACGGGGCATGAACACTGAAGCTTTCTTT.

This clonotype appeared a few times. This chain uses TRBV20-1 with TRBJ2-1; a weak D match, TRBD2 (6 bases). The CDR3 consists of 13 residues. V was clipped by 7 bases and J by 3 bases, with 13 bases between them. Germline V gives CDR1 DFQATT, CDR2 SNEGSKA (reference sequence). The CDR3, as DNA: TGCAGTGTTCCGACTAGGATCTACAATGAGCAGTTCTTC. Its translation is CSVPTRIYNEQFF.

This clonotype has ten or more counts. The CDR3 DNA sequence: TGTGCCACCAGTGATTTCGGACTAGTCGGCCAAGAGACCCAGTACTTC. Translating gives CATSDFGLVGQETQYF. V usage is TRBV24-1 and J usage is TRBJ2-5; the match to TRBD2 covers 7 bases. This CDR3 spans 16 amino acids. Trimming at V came to 1 base and at J to 1 base, leaving 5 bases not matched to a gene. Germline CDR1 and CDR2: KGHDR and SFDVKD.

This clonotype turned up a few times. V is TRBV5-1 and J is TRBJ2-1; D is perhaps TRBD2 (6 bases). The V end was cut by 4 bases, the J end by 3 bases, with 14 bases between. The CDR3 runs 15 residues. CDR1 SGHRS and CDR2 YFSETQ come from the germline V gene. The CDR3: CASSPGLLVYNEQFF. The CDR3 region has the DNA TGCGCCAGCAGCCCGGGACTGCTCGTCTACAATGAGCAGTTCTTC. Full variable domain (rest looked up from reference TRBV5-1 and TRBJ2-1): KAGVTQTPRYLIKTRGQQVTLSCSPISGHRSVSWYQQTPGQGLQFLFEYFSETQRNKGNFPGRFSGRQFSNSRSEMNVSTLELGDSALYLCASSPGLLVYNEQFFGPGTRLTVL.

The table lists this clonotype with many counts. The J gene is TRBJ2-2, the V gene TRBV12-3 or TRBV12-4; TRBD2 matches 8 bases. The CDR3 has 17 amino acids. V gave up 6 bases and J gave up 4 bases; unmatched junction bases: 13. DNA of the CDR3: TGTGCCAGCAGCTACGGACTAGCTCGAGGGGGCACCGGGGAGCTGTTTTTT. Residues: CASSYGLARGGTGELFF.

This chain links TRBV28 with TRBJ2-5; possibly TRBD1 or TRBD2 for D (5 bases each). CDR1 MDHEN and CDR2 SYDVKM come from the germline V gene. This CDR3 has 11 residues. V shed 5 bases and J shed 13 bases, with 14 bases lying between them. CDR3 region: CASSLPGPRYF. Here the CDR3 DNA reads TGTGCCAGCAGTCTGCCGGGGCCGAGGTACTTC.

The CDR3: CASSYRGMSTDTQYF. CDR3 nucleotide sequence: TGTGCCAGCAGTTACCGCGGGATGAGCACAGATACGCAGTATTTT. The chain combines TRBV6-5 with TRBJ2-3; TRBD2 is a possible D gene (6 bases). Germline V gene sequence: CDR1 MNHEY, CDR2 SVGAGI. Trimming cost V 2 bases and J 0 bases, with 9 bases left between them. The CDR3 extends over 15 amino acids.

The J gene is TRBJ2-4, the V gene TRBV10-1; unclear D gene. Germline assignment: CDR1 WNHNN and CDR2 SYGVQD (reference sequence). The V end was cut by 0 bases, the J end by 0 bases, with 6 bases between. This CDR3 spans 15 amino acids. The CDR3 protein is CASSESLLAKNIQYF. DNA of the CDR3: TGCGCCAGCAGTGAGTCATTACTAGCCAAAAACATTCAGTACTTC.

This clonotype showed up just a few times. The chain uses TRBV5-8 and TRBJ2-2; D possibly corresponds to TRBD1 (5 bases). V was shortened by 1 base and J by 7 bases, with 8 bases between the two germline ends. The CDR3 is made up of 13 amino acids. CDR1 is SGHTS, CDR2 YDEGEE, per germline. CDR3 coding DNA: TGTGCCAGCAGCTTGCTAGGGGTCGGGGAGCTGTTTTTT. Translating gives CASSLLGVGELFF. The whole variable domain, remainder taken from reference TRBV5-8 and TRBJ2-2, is EAGVTQSPTHLIKTRGQQATLRCSPISGHTSVYWYQQALGLGLQFLLWYDEGEERNRGNFPPRFSGRQFPNYSSELNVNALELEDSALYLCASSLLGVGELFFGEGSRLTVL.

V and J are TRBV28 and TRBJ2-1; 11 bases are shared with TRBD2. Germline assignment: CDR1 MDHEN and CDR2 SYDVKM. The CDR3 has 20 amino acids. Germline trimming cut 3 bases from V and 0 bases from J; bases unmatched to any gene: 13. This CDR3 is CASSFPRSGRAGSSYNEQFF. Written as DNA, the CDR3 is TGTGCCAGCAGTTTCCCGCGTAGCGGGAGGGCCGGGAGCTCCTACAATGAGCAGTTCTTC.

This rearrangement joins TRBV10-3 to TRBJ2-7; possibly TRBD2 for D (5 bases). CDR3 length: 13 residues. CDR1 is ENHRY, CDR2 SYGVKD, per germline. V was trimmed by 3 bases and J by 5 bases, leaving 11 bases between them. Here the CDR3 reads CAISDPSGDEQYF. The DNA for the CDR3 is TGTGCCATCAGTGACCCCTCCGGGGACGAGCAGTACTTC.

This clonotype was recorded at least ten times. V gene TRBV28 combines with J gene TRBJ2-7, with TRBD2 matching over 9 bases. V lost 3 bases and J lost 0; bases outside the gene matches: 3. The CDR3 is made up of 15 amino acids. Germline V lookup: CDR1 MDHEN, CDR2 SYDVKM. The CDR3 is CASSFLAGSSYEQYF. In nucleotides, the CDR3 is TGTGCCAGCAGTTTCCTAGCGGGGAGCTCCTACGAGCAGTACTTC.

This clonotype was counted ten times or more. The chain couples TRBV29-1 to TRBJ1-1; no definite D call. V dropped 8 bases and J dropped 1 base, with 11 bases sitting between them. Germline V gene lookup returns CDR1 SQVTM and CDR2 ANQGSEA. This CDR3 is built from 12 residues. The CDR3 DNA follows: TGCAGCCTAACCGGCCCGAACACTGAAGCTTTCTTT. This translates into CSLTGPNTEAFF.

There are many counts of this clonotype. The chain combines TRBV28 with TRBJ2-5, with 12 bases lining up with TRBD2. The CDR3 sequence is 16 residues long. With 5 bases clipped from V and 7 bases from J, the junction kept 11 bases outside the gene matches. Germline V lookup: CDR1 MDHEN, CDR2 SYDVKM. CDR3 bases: TGTGCCAGCAGTCCGTCCGGGACTAGCGGGCCGGGGACCCAGTACTTC. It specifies CASSPSGTSGPGTQYF.